This TCR beta chain was found in a study of cytomegalovirus exposure and HLA in healthy donors (dated by TCRdb to about 2017). About the study as a whole: According to an earlier analysis of 587 of the donors, 200 million or so T cells yielded 95 million to 140 million unique TCR beta sequences and more than 250 Gb of sequence data. An early release that covered several hundred HLA-typed donors contained approximately 300 gigabases of sequencing data and 70 million to 100 million unique TCR sequences. Of the roughly 410 genotyped donors, more than 75% were placed in the genetic ancestry cluster associated with self-reported Caucasian donors. The aim of the study was to test whether cataloging public T cell receptors could identify signatures of past pathogen exposure. Using immunosequencing, the study profiled T cell repertoires from 666 subjects and related those repertoires to cytomegalovirus serostatus. Along with the approximately 670-subject first cohort, a separate validation cohort of around 110 different subjects was used. To predict cytomegalovirus infection status, the study brought together high-throughput TCR immunosequencing, statistical association of individual TCRs with disease status, and machine learning. To study patterns of TCR occurrence, a later analysis re-analyzed previously published TCR beta repertoires from 666 donors and added high-resolution HLA genotyping. Rather than drawing on any new phenotypic data, the later analysis identified candidate immune exposures from TCR beta sequences and the way those sequences occurred across donors. In an earlier analysis of around 540 of the donors, high-throughput TCR beta sequencing was used to judge whether each TCR beta V gene segment behaved as functional or pseudogenic. Donor age, sex, ethnicity and CMV serostatus were collected together with the repertoire data. In a later genetic analysis, genome-wide SNP genotypes for about three fifths of the roughly 670 donors were used, and that subset was treated as a discovery cohort. Every repertoire in the discovery cohort had been generated on one and the same sequencing platform. Both class I and class II loci were covered by HLA typing, at four-digit resolution. The number of typed donors differed by locus: about 620-640 for A, B, C, DRB1 and DQB1; approximately 540 for DQA1; approximately 600 for DPA1; and around 490 for DPB1. Four to six DR-DQ haplotypes were handled as single units for association and clustering, since linkage in the cohort was strong. Among roughly 400 genotyped donors of the cohort, an average of approximately 200,000 unique TCR beta nucleotide sequences was sequenced per donor, of which about 19% were non-productive.

The CDR3 has 14 amino acids, counting the end cysteine and phenylalanine. CDR3 DNA only is kept here, 42 bases in frame from base 1. The germline V gene sets CDR1 to SGHAT and CDR2 to FQNNGV. The junction carries 9 bases between V and J, which are trimmed by 2 bases and 4 bases respectively. The library was generated by the immunoSEQ multiplex PCR assay. A mixture of 60 forward primers for TCR Vbeta segments and 13 reverse primers for TCR Jbeta segments was used in the multiplex PCR. The CDR3 region of rearranged TCR beta genes was amplified from genomic DNA by a multiplex PCR assay. The amplified TCR beta libraries were sequenced on the Illumina HiSeq System as 87-base-pair reads. In the source study's methods: In a later analysis, some 80 million unique TCR beta chains were counted across the approximately 620 repertoires, and some 10 million of these chains were shared by at least two donors. A nearest-neighbor algorithm error-corrected the raw reads and collapsed the reads into unique sequences, merging closely related sequences to remove PCR and sequencing errors. CDR3 sequences were aligned to IMGT reference sequences to assign V, D and J gene segments. For a sequence to be retained, at least a six-nucleotide match to both a V gene segment and a J gene segment was required. Rearrangements were classified as productive when the CDR3 lacked stop codons and remained in frame with V and J, and all other rearrangements were classified as non-productive. CDR3 was defined by IMGT convention, running from the second conserved V-encoded cysteine to the conserved J-encoded phenylalanine. The earlier analysis of about 560 of the donors excluded any sequence lacking an unambiguous match to a single V gene segment. An earlier analysis of roughly 590 of the donors called V segments functional above 56.7% productive rearrangements and segregating when the between-donor standard deviation exceeded 5%. A statistical classification framework was built to diagnose cytomegalovirus status from the catalog of TCR beta chain sequences. A later analysis assigned V and J genes by comparing TCR nucleotide sequences with IMGT/GENE-DB human TR gene sequences. The TCRdist pipeline was used in a later analysis to assign CDR3 sequences and most-parsimonious VDJ recombination scenarios. In a later analysis, each TCR beta chain was defined by its CDR3 amino acid sequence together with its V-gene family, and reads lacking a unique V-gene family were excluded. As a way to deal with suspected cross-contamination and a sequencing artifact, a later analysis dropped hundreds of nucleotide sequences that were highly shared and had low generation probability. For each public chain, a later analysis derived a clonal expansion index from normalized ranks of inferred template counts within each repertoire. A later analysis computed generation probabilities with a VDJ recombination model fitted to out-of-frame rearrangements, and checked the results against IGoR. In a later analysis, TCR-TCR, TCR-HLA and TCR-CMV co-occurrence was scored with hypergeometric tests, and a repertoire-size bias correction was applied to TCR pairs. In a later analysis, false discovery rates were estimated by permuting HLA or CMV assignments 20 times. In a later analysis, co-occurring TCRs were grouped using DBSCAN, and TCRdist sequence similarity was added for clustering within HLA-allele-positive subsets. Repertoires with fewer than 30,000 or more than 120,000 public chains, plus five repertoires with anomalous nucleotide sharing, were excluded from co-occurrence clustering. This is the immuneACCESS table as TCRdb keeps it, with only in-frame sequences that have V and J called. A part of the clones is gone; compared with another copy, unresolved V genes explain less than half, and the rest is unexplained. V and J calls and clone size are copied from that table; D and trimming were computed from the DNA. The sample profile shows some 200,000 clones; 75% to 90% of them were found once. The ten largest make up roughly 1% of the sample.

The study at large found these results: According to a later analysis, parvovirus B19, influenza, CMV and Epstein-Barr virus appeared linked to several top co-occurrence clusters. Some 16 rarely observed V segments, including chromosome 9 orphons, were excluded from the earlier analysis of approximately 600 of the donors because counts were too low. Because HLA typing was missing for some donors at each locus, association tests included only the typed subset. The sequencing pipeline was judged likely to have produced a cluster of highly shared sequence variants as a technical artifact. In an earlier analysis of more than 450 of the donors, most TCR beta V segments were observed in productive rearrangements about 87% or about 30% of the time, broadly matching IMGT annotations. Correlated functional status among segregating V segments might reflect linkage disequilibrium, but an unknown experimental factor could not be ruled out. A total of about 150 TCR beta chains were listed by the study as associated with cytomegalovirus. In vitro tests confirmed that three of the cytomegalovirus-associated TCR beta chains recognize cytomegalovirus antigens. Cytomegalovirus status was reported to be diagnosed by the classifier with high specificity and sensitivity in both the original and validation cohorts. According to a later analysis, most CMV-associated TCR beta chains appeared to be HLA-restricted, and the HLA associations seemed to be driven largely by CMV exposure. A later analysis found that TCR association rates varied across HLA loci, with DRB1 alleles showing the most associated TCRs and HLA-C alleles the fewest. CMV serostatus was the only immune exposure information available for the cohort. Sequencing depth was assumed to be roughly uniform across donors in the presence/absence analyses, though that assumption may not hold. Most TCR sequences were observed very rarely across donors, whereas some public TCRs were present in many individuals. Only TCR beta chains were sequenced in this cohort, and the absence of alpha or paired-chain data limited detectable features. A further reported finding was that TCR beta sequences accurately predicted the HLA-A and HLA-B alleles for most subjects in the first cohort. Compared with equally common non-associated chains, HLA-associated TCR beta chains in a later analysis were more clonally expanded and had lower generation probabilities. The authors suggested that the approach could potentially be generalized to other disease states and immunological phenotypes. A later genetic analysis associated a missense DCLRE1C variant with V-gene and J-gene trimming of TCR beta chains, and an independent cohort replicated the association. Some IMGT-functional V segments, including TRBV6-2 and TRBV6-3, could not be distinguished by the 87-base-pair reads and were therefore excluded. Compared with the roughly 700-donor mean, donors in an Asian-associated ancestry cluster had fewer N-insertions in productive TCRs, according to a later genetic analysis. In a later analysis, some 18,000 TCR beta sequences were associated with specific HLA alleles at a false discovery rate of 0.05. When HLA alleles, especially DR and DQ, strongly co-occurred, attributing TCR associations to individual alleles was difficult.

The cohort consisted of 666 healthy bone marrow donors. Cohort members were all nominally healthy when sampled, although unrecorded immune exposures were likely present. The donor tested CMV seronegative, placing the donor among the 350 to 400 seronegative members of the cohort. A peripheral blood sample was collected from each donor, and TCR beta sequencing was performed on peripheral blood mononuclear cells. The Qiagen DNeasy Blood Extraction Kit was used to extract genomic DNA from the blood cell samples. Regarding this clone: Its antigen remains unidentified. Base-call qualities are not available, and no considerably larger clone is one nucleotide away.

This clonotype originated in a woman aged 18-29 years in good health and CMV-seronegative. Sequencing was carried out using PBMCs. The rearranged segments are TRBV11-2 and TRBJ1-3; the D gene remains uncertain. CDR3 protein: CASSLWGDGNTIYF. In nucleotide form, the sequence is TGTGCCAGCAGCTTATGGGGAGACGGAAACACCATATATTTT.